The next 13 T cell receptor beta chains were all read from a single sample in a study of blood T cell repertoires in COVID-19. The data were produced by immunoSEQ multiplex PCR, yet TCRdb's version contains in-frame clones alone and is incomplete. The profile shows fewer than 200,000 clones, approximately 85% of them singletons. What was sequenced was peripheral blood. All receptors derive from a man between 60 and 75 years old who had recovered from COVID-19.

This clone was seen only a few times. The chain combines TRBV7-8 with TRBJ1-4; D gene unclear. From germline, CDR1 is SGHVS and CDR2 FQNEAQ. The CDR3 consists of 15 residues. V lost 5 bases and J lost 8, with 18 bases in between. DNA for the CDR3: TGTGCCAGCAGCCCCCGTGAGGGAGGCGGCGAAAAACTGTTTTTT. Its translation: CASSPREGGGEKLFF.

This clone was detected a few times. This chain links TRBV9 with TRBJ2-1; 8 bases are shared with TRBD2. Germline assignment: CDR1 SGDLS and CDR2 YYNGEE. V shed 4 bases, J shed 7 bases, and the junction held 13 bases outside the gene matches. This CDR3 has 16 amino acids. The DNA of the CDR3 is TGTGCCAGCAGCTCAACGACGGGACTAGGATATAATGAGCAGTTCTTC. It encodes CASSSTTGLGYNEQFF.

This sequence joins TRBV11-2 and TRBJ2-7, with D unresolved. The CDR3 spans 13 residues. V gave up 0 bases and J gave up 6 bases, with 9 bases separating them. The germline V gene has CDR1 SGHAT and CDR2 FQNNGV. The CDR3 spells CASSLDLSGEQYF. The CDR3 coding sequence is TGTGCCAGCAGCTTAGACTTGTCGGGCGAGCAGTACTTC.

V and J are TRBV5-4 and TRBJ1-2, with a tentative D call TRBD1 (5 bases). Germline CDR1 reads SGHNT; CDR2 reads YYREEE (reference sequence). Between the trimmed V and J ends, which lost 0 bases and 3 bases, there was a span of 9 bases. The CDR3 length is 14 residues. The CDR3: CASSLETRDYGYTF. In DNA form, the CDR3 reads TGTGCCAGCAGCTTGGAGACCAGGGACTATGGCTACACCTTC.

V and J are TRBV2 and TRBJ1-1; D gene unclear. The CDR3 contains 13 residues. V gave up 8 bases and J gave up 4 bases, with 14 bases separating them. Per the germline V gene, CDR1 is SNHLY and CDR2 is FYNNEI. Here the CDR3 DNA reads TGTGCCAGCTCGGACGAGGGAACCACTGAAGCTTTCTTT. Translating gives CASSDEGTTEAFF.

The V and J genes are TRBV9 and TRBJ2-5; 9 positions match TRBD2. Germline assignment: CDR1 SGDLS and CDR2 YYNGEE. V dropped 1 base and J dropped 1; count of bases not matched to a gene: 5. The CDR3 is made up of 16 amino acids. The CDR3 DNA follows: TGTGCCAGCAGCGTATCCCCAGCGGGGGGCCAAGAGACCCAGTACTTC. Residues: CASSVSPAGGQETQYF.

This chain links TRBV9 with TRBJ2-5; possibly TRBD2 for D (7 bases). V gave up 4 bases and J gave up 7 bases, with 20 bases separating them. CDR3 size: 15 residues. In germline, CDR1 is SGDLS, CDR2 YYNGEE. CDR3 DNA sequence: TGTGCCAGCAGCCCCGGAGGGGGGGCGGTGGTGACCCAGTACTTC. Its translation is CASSPGGGAVVTQYF.

The CDR3 spells CASSGTGDVHNEQFF. For the CDR3, the DNA is TGTGCCAGCAGTGGGACAGGGGATGTCCACAATGAGCAGTTCTTC. The chain combines TRBV2 with TRBJ2-1, with TRBD1 matching over 9 bases. In germline, CDR1 is SNHLY, CDR2 FYNNEI. The V and J ends lost 4 bases and 5 bases, in that order; junction bases with no gene match: 6. The CDR3 extends over 15 amino acids.

The CDR3: CASSTQRAGDTEAFF. CDR3 DNA sequence: TGTGCCAGCAGCACCCAGCGGGCGGGGGACACTGAAGCTTTCTTT. V gene TRBV6-5 combines with J gene TRBJ1-1, with D possibly being TRBD1 (5 bases). V was shortened by 6 bases and J by 3 bases, with 17 bases between the two germline ends. The CDR3 extends over 15 amino acids. Germline-derived CDR1 and CDR2 are MNHEY and SVGAGI.

The chain uses TRBV5-6 and TRBJ1-5; tentatively, D is TRBD1 (6 bases). V lost 0 bases to trimming and J lost 7 bases, with 8 bases between them. Germline CDR1 and CDR2: SGHDT and YYEEEE. The CDR3 consists of 13 residues. CDR3 sequence (DNA): TGTGCCAGCAGCTTGGGGGGGCGGCAGCCCCAGCATTTT. The encoded protein is CASSLGGRQPQHF.

The chain joins TRBV6-9 to TRBJ2-7, with TRBD1 identical over 7 bases. The J segment lost 1 base and the V segment lost 11 bases, leaving 5 bases of the junction unmatched. CDR3 length: 12 amino acids. CDR1 and CDR2 (germline): MNHGY, SVAAGI. CDR3 coding DNA: TGTGCCTCCAGGGGGAATTCCTACGAGCAGTACTTC. Its translation is CASRGNSYEQYF.

Turning to this clone: The same CDR3 is also encoded by other DNA sequences in this sample. The CDR3, as DNA: TGCGCCAGCAGCTTGGCAGGGGACTCTGGAAACACCATATATTTT. It yields the protein CASSLAGDSGNTIYF. The chain is built from TRBV5-1 and TRBJ1-3, with TRBD1 as a possible D gene (6 bases). V was pared by 0 bases and J by 0 bases, with 7 bases between. Per germline, CDR1 SGHRS and CDR2 YFSETQ. The CDR3 sequence is 15 residues long.

Regarding this clone: The sample has other DNA sequences that encode this CDR3 too. The chain joins TRBV9 to TRBJ2-1, with 8 positions matching TRBD2. J lost 3 bases, V lost 0 bases, and 2 bases had no gene match. This CDR3 has 15 amino acids. Per the germline V gene, CDR1 is SGDLS and CDR2 is YYNGEE. The CDR3 sequence: CASSVDGGVYNEQFF. CDR3 bases: TGTGCCAGCAGCGTAGACGGGGGGGTCTACAATGAGCAGTTCTTC. The full variable domain, its missing parts supplied by reference TRBV9 and TRBJ2-1, is DSGVTQTPKHLITATGQRVTLRCSPRSGDLSVYWYQQSLDQGLQFLIQYYNGEERAKGNILERFSAQQFPDLHSELNLSSLELGDSALYFCASSVDGGVYNEQFFGPGTRLTVL.